What follows are 25 T cell receptor delta chains derived from one specimen sequenced in a study of gamma-delta chains in newborns, infants, children. TCRdb reanalyzed the reads using CATT. The table records fewer than 4,500 delta-chain clones, 0.64% of them present only once. The sequencing input was blood. These receptor sequences come from a child who was a newborn, infant or young child, either healthy, febrile or measles-vaccinated (not recorded which).

This clone was recorded a few times. The protein held in TCRdb is that of a much larger clone and does not match this DNA's translation at residue 14, likely because of a read error; the protein shown is translated from the DNA. The J gene is TRDJ3, the V gene TRDV2; 11 bases agree with TRDD3. CDR1 is GEAIGNYY, CDR2 EKD, per germline. CDR3 length: 20 amino acids. CDR3 coding DNA: TGTGCCTGTGACACCGGCTGGGGGATACAGGTTACCTGGGGCACCCGACAGATGTTTTTC. This sequence encodes CACDTGWGIQVTWGTRQMFF.

Sample share makes this clone large. At the DNA level, this CDR3 is encoded by other sequences in the same sample as well. The chain employs TRDV2 and TRDJ2; 12 nucleotides match TRDD3. The junction had 1 base not matched to a gene; V was cut back by 2 bases and J by 4 bases. The CDR3 extends over 15 amino acids. Germline V CDR1 and CDR2: GEAIGNYY, EKD. Here the CDR3 reads CACDILGDTTAQLFF. The CDR3 bases are TGTGCCTGTGACATACTGGGGGATACGACAGCACAACTCTTCTTT.

This clone was seen more than once but under ten times. The genes are TRDV2 and TRDJ3, with TRDD3 matching over 13 bases. CDR1 and CDR2 (germline): GEAIGNYY, EKD. V shed 3 bases and J 2 bases; nucleotides not matched to a gene: 9. The CDR3 loop spans 20 amino acids. The CDR3 reads CACDPVLGDTRPWDTRQMFF. CDR3 nucleotides: TGTGCCTGTGACCCCGTACTGGGGGATACGCGACCCTGGGACACCCGACAGATGTTTTTC.

In its sample, this clone was seen a few times. With a far larger clone one base away, a read error is the likely cause. Distinct nucleotide sequences in the sample also encode this CDR3. The chain employs TRDV2 and TRDJ1; D remains ambiguous. The CDR3 is 14 amino acids. CDR1 is GEAIGNYY and CDR2 is EKD in the germline V gene. The V and J ends lost 1 base and 0 bases respectively, with 8 bases between them. CDR3 loop: CACDTGGYTDKLIF. The DNA for the CDR3 is TGTGCCTGTGACACTGGAGGATACACCGATAAACTCATCTTT.

The table lists this clone with a few counts. The sample carries other DNA sequences with the same CDR3. The chain carries TRDV2 and TRDJ2; the match to TRDD3 covers 7 bases. After removal of 1 base from V and 6 bases from J, the junction contained 13 bases not matched to a gene. This CDR3 has 17 amino acids. The germline gives CDR1 GEAIGNYY, CDR2 EKD. The CDR3 protein is CACDTITGGYGAAQLFF. For the CDR3, the DNA is TGTGCCTGTGACACTATCACCGGTGGATACGGGGCAGCACAACTCTTCTTT.

A note on this clone: This DNA's translation and the protein TCRdb lists, from a much larger clone, do not match at residue 6, likely due to a read error; the protein shown is translated from the DNA. The chain is built from TRDV2 and TRDJ3; 7 bases are a match to TRDD3. With 1 base clipped from V and 0 bases from J, the junction kept 2 bases outside the gene matches. Germline loops: CDR1 GEAIGNYY, CDR2 EKD. The CDR3 is 17 amino acids. The CDR3 DNA follows: TGTGCCTGTGACACTAGGGGATACTCCTGGGACACCCGACAGATGTTTTTC. Residues: CACDTRGYSWDTRQMFF.

Ten or more counts support this clone. This is likely an artifact of a read error, given a far larger clone one base away. The gene calls are TRDV2 and TRDJ2; TRDD3 matches 8 bases. The CDR3 spans 16 residues. J gave up 0 bases and V 2 bases, and 4 bases lay outside the gene matches. Germline V gene data show CDR1 as GEAIGNYY and CDR2 as EKD. CDR3 residues: CACDILGGTLTAQLFF. The CDR3 nucleotides are TGTGCCTGTGACATACTGGGGGGTACTTTGACAGCACAACTCTTCTTT.

The table lists this clone with a few counts. This is likely an artifact of a read error, given a far larger clone one base away. The same CDR3 arises from other DNA sequences in this sample as well. The chain uses TRDV2 and TRDJ3, with TRDD3 matching 10 bases. The germline V gene encodes CDR1 GEAIGNYY and CDR2 EKD. The CDR3 length is 17 residues. The CDR3 here is CACDTGGYSWDTRQMFF. In DNA form, the CDR3 reads TGTGCCTGTGACACTGGGGGATACTCCTGGGATACCCGACAGATGTTTTTC.

The sample holds a few counts of this clone. TCRdb's entry gives the protein of a much larger clone, which mismatches this DNA's translation at residue 16, likely from a read error; the protein reported here is translated from the DNA. This chain links TRDV2 with TRDJ3, with TRDD3 matching 8 bases. Germline CDR1 is GEAIGNYY and CDR2 is EKD. The CDR3 runs to 18 residues. The CDR3 here is CACDTGGFSSWDTRQTFF. CDR3 DNA: TGTGCCTGTGACACTGGGGGATTTAGCTCCTGGGACACCCGACAGACGTTTTTC.

This clone was seen repeatedly, ten times or more. A far larger clone is just one base off, so this is likely a read error. The chain joins TRDV2 to TRDJ1; TRDD3 might be the D (6 bases). Per the germline V gene, CDR1 is GEAIGNYY and CDR2 is EKD. The CDR3 has 14 amino acids. The V gene lost 3 bases and the J gene lost 0 bases, with 10 bases spanning the gap. CDR3 nucleotides: TGTGCCTGTGACGCCTGGGGATACACCGATAAACTCATCTTT. Translating it yields CACDAWGYTDKLIF.

By share, this clone ranks as medium-sized. This CDR3 is also generated by other DNA sequences in the sample. The chain joins TRDV2 to TRDJ3; 13 bases agree with TRDD3. Per the germline V gene, CDR1 is GEAIGNYY and CDR2 is EKD. The CDR3 extends over 18 amino acids. J lost 4 bases, V lost 2 bases, and 4 bases had no gene match. Written as DNA, the CDR3 is TGTGCCTGTGACAAACTGGGGGATACGAAATGGGACACCCGACAGATGTTTTTC. Encoded protein: CACDKLGDTKWDTRQMFF.

This clone was counted between two and nine times. The mismatch at residue 4 between this DNA's translation and the TCRdb protein of a much larger clone likely reflects a read error; the protein shown is translated from the DNA. Other nucleotide sequences in the sample specify the same CDR3. The CDR3 nucleotides read TGTGCCTGTGGCACCTGGGGGACCTGGGACACCCGACAGATGTTTTTC. Translation gives CACGTWGTWDTRQMFF. The chain recombines TRDV2 with TRDJ3; 8 positions match TRDD3. Germline CDR1 GEAIGNYY, CDR2 EKD. The CDR3 runs to 16 residues.

This clone was detected a few times. The protein in TCRdb stems from a much larger clone and differs at residue 10 from this DNA's translation, likely a read error; here the protein is translated from the DNA. The chain couples TRDV2 to TRDJ3; TRDD3 aligns across 10 bases. Germline V gene data show CDR1 as GEAIGNYY and CDR2 as EKD. The CDR3 contains 17 residues. DNA of the CDR3: TGTGCCTGTGACAGTACTGGGGGATCCTTGGACACCCGACAGATGTTTTTC. Its translation: CACDSTGGSLDTRQMFF.

This clone has more than one count but fewer than ten. A far larger clone is one base from this, pointing to a likely read error. Other DNA sequences in the same sample also yield this CDR3. The V and J genes are TRDV2 and TRDJ3, with 9 positions matching TRDD3. CDR1 and CDR2 from the germline V gene are GEAIGNYY and EKD. The CDR3 is made up of 19 amino acids. V lost 0 bases to trimming and J lost 0 bases; unmatched junction nucleotides: 5. The CDR3 is CACDTLGIRSSWDTRQMFF. DNA of the CDR3: TGTGCCTGTGACACCCTGGGGATACGTAGCTCCTGGGACACCCGACAGATGTTTTTC.

This clone was observed a few times. One base separates it from a far larger clone, so it is likely a read error. Other DNA sequences from this sample encode an identical CDR3 as well. The rearrangement joins TRDV2 to TRDJ3; TRDD3 is a possible D gene (6 bases). The CDR3 covers 19 residues. Per germline, CDR1 GEAIGNYY and CDR2 EKD. The CDR3 bases are TGTGCCTGCGACACCGTTGGGGGCCGCCGCTCCTGGGACACCCGACAGATGTTTTTC. This encodes CACDTVGGRRSWDTRQMFF.

Details on this clone: The protein recorded in TCRdb matches a much larger clone and deviates from this DNA's translation at residue 9, suggesting a read error; the protein here is obtained by translating the DNA. The rearrangement joins TRDV2 to TRDJ2, with a tentative D call TRDD3 (6 bases). Germline-derived CDR1 and CDR2 are GEAIGNYY and EKD. This CDR3 contains 15 residues. The V gene lost 5 bases and the J gene lost 5 bases, with 17 bases spanning the gap. This chain's CDR3 is CACVLKGGDTAQLFF. The DNA for the CDR3 is TGTGCCTGTGTCCTCAAGGGTGGGGATACAGCACAACTCTTCTTT.

This clone was detected a few times. A read error likely explains why the TCRdb protein, taken from a much larger clone, differs from this DNA's translation at residue 16; the protein shown is translated from the DNA. This chain connects TRDV2 to TRDJ3, with D possibly matching TRDD3 (5 bases). Germline V CDR1 and CDR2: GEAIGNYY, EKD. The CDR3 sequence is 18 residues long. The CDR3, as DNA: TGTGCCTGTGACAAGATGGCTTATGTCTCCTGGGACACCCGACAGACGTTTTTC. Its translation: CACDKMAYVSWDTRQTFF.

In its sample, this clone was seen a few times. Given a far larger clone just one base away, this is likely a sequencing read error. The sample contains more than one DNA sequence encoding this CDR3. V gene TRDV2 combines with J gene TRDJ3, with 11 positions matching TRDD3. CDR1 is GEAIGNYY and CDR2 is EKD in the germline V gene. The CDR3 length is 19 residues. CDR3 nucleotides: TGTGCCTGTGACATTATGGGGGATACGAGATCCTGGGACACCCGACAGATGTTCTTC. Residues: CACDIMGDTRSWDTRQMFF.

This clone is medium-sized in the sample. The identical CDR3 is also encoded by other nucleotide sequences in the sample. The chain recombines TRDV2 with TRDJ3; TRDD3 matches 10 bases. Germline assignment: CDR1 GEAIGNYY and CDR2 EKD. The CDR3 sequence is 20 residues long. With V trimmed by 0 bases and J by 0 bases, 7 bases remained unmatched. The CDR3 DNA reads TGTGCCTGTGACACCGTCCGTACTGGGGGATTCTCCTGGGACACCCGACAGATGTTTTTC. Protein: CACDTVRTGGFSWDTRQMFF.

By sample fraction, this clone is large. The sample has other DNA sequences that encode this CDR3 too. The V gene is TRDV2, the J gene TRDJ3; 9 bases line up with TRDD3. The CDR3 has 19 residues. Germline trimming cut 0 bases from V and 0 bases from J; bases unmatched to any gene: 5. CDR1 is GEAIGNYY, CDR2 EKD, per germline. CDR3: CACDTLGIRSSWDTRQMFF. The CDR3 DNA sequence: TGTGCCTGTGACACCTTGGGGATACGTAGCTCCTGGGACACCCGACAGATGTTTTTC.

On this clone: The protein in TCRdb stems from a much larger clone and differs at residue 7 from this DNA's translation, likely a read error; here the protein is translated from the DNA. CDR3 DNA sequence: TGTGCCTGTGACACCGTACCGGGGGATACAGCACAACTCTTCTTT. This codes for CACDTVPGDTAQLFF. V gene TRDV2 combines with J gene TRDJ2; 7 nucleotides line up with TRDD3. Per germline, CDR1 GEAIGNYY and CDR2 EKD. The CDR3 sequence is 15 residues long. Trimming cost V 0 bases and J 5 bases; bases outside gene matches: 5.

This clone came up a few times. The amino acid sequence in TCRdb belongs to a much larger clone and departs from this DNA's translation at residue 8, likely a sequencing read error; the sequence shown is translated from the DNA. The genes are TRDV2 and TRDJ3; D might be TRDD3 (5 bases). This CDR3 has 18 amino acids. CDR1 GEAIGNYY and CDR2 EKD come from the germline V gene. The germline V and J ends were trimmed by 0 bases and 0 bases, with 11 bases remaining between them. CDR3 in DNA: TGTGCCTGTGACACCGTACTGGAGGGCTCCTGGGACACCCGACAGATGTTTTTC. It translates to CACDTVLEGSWDTRQMFF.

This clone has a handful of counts. The amino acid sequence in TCRdb belongs to a much larger clone and departs from this DNA's translation at residue 11, likely a sequencing read error; the sequence shown is translated from the DNA. The V call is TRAV29/DV5, the J call TRDJ1, with D unclear. CDR1 and CDR2 from the germline V gene are NSMFDY and ISSIKDK. The CDR3 loop spans 17 amino acids. Trimming shortened V by 1 base and J by 1 base, and 20 bases separated the two germline ends. CDR3 sequence: CAASRGNPRDSTDKLIF. CDR3 nucleotide sequence: TGTGCAGCAAGCAGAGGCAACCCTCGGGACTCCACCGATAAACTCATCTTT.

Note on this clone: This DNA translates differently at residue 7 from the TCRdb protein, which is that of a much larger clone; a read error is likely, and the protein shown is the DNA's own translation. The V call is TRDV2, the J call TRDJ3, with no clear D. The CDR3 spans 13 residues. The germline V gene has CDR1 GEAIGNYY and CDR2 EKD. In DNA, the CDR3 is TGTGCCTGTGACACCTGGAACACCCGACAGATGTTTTTC. This sequence encodes CACDTWNTRQMFF.

This clone has just a few counts. TCRdb attributes to this sequence the protein of a much larger clone, which differs from the DNA translation at residue 17; a read error is likely, and the protein displayed is translated from the DNA. The genes are TRDV2 and TRDJ3; the D gene is possibly TRDD3 (6 bases). The CDR3 runs 20 residues. Looked up from germline, CDR1 is GEAIGNYY and CDR2 is EKD. The CDR3 is CACDTVGLGHSSWDTRRMFF. The CDR3 DNA follows: TGTGCCTGTGACACGGTTGGGCTGGGGCACAGCTCCTGGGACACCCGACGGATGTTTTTC.